The present entry profiles one T cell receptor beta chain with its context. These data belong to a study of cytotoxic CD8 clonotypes in ibrutinib-treated CLL. Assay used: immunoSEQ multiplex PCR; TCRdb lists only in-frame clones, some missing. The sample lists 20,000 to 30,000 clones, 65% to 75% occurring once. With 3 bases clipped from V and 8 bases from J, the junction kept 7 bases outside the gene matches. The CDR3 extends over 15 amino acids. The germline V gene encodes CDR1 SGHRS and CDR2 YFSETQ. This TCR derives from a human donor with chronic lymphocytic leukemia. The chain employs TRBV5-1 and TRBJ1-6, with 8 bases matching TRBD1. Material: PBMCs, obtained after 24 months of ibrutinib treatment. CDR3 in amino acids: CASSSGDRRHSPLHF. The CDR3, as DNA: TGCGCCAGCAGCTCGGGGGACAGGAGGCATTCACCCCTCCACTTT.